The rows below give T cell receptor beta chains drawn from one sample of a study of cytomegalovirus exposure and HLA in healthy donors. Clones were read by immunoSEQ multiplex PCR, and TCRdb kept only the in-frame ones, dropping some. In the table there are under 200,000 clones, about 80% of which are singletons. The sequenced material came from PBMCs. The receptors here all came from a man aged 35 to 55 in good health and CMV-seropositive. CDR3s include the opening cysteine and the closing phenylalanine or tryptophan. Clone sizes are given selectively: once, few, many, or a class where the clone is expanded.

CDR3 length | clone size | V gene | CDR3 protein
11 | once | TRBV5-4 | CASSRNTEQYF
15 | NA | TRBV7-8 | CASSLLTGHQDTQYF
14 | once | TRBV28 | CASSSGQGSYEQYF
15 | NA | TRBV5-5 | CASSLADRAYQPQHF
16 | NA | TRBV7-2 | CASSLAAFRGGETQYF
17 | NA | TRBV28 | CASSLGTGGPRGTEAFF
13 | NA | TRBV6-1 | CAGTTGGFYGYTF
13 | once | TRBV5-1 | CASSYRATDTQYF
15 | NA | TRBV4-1 | CASSQGTGQHYEQYF
15 | few | TRBV5-1 | CASSGWGGVDTEAFF
14 | once | TRBV5-1 | CASSRDSSTDTQYF
15 | NA | TRBV7-2 | CASSPGPYSNQPQHF
16 | NA | TRBV28 | CASSKGVAVGTGELFF
16 | NA | TRBV19 | CASSIEAGVSSYEQYF
13 | NA | TRBV5-6 | CASSWPHSAEQYF
13 | once | TRBV6-1 | CASSEARGGELFF
14 | NA | TRBV6-1 | CASSEVSGGNTIYF